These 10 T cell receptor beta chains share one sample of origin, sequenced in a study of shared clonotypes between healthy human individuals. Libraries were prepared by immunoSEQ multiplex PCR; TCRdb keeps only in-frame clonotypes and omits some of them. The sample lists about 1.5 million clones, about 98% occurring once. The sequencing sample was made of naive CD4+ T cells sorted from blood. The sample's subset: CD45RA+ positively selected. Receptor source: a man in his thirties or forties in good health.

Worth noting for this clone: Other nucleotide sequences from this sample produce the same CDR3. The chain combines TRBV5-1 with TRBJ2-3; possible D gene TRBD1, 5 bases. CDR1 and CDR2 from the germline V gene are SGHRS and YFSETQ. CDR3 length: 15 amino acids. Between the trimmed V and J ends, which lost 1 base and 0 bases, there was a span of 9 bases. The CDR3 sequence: CASSLSGASTDTQYF. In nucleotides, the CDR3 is TGCGCCAGCAGCTTGAGTGGGGCCAGCACAGATACGCAGTATTTT.

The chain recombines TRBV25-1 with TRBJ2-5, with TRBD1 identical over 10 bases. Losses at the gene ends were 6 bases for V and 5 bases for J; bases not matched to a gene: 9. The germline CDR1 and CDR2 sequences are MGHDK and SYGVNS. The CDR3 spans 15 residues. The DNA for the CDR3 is TGTGCCAGCAGCACCTCGGGACAGGGGCCGGAGACCCAGTACTTC. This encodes CASSTSGQGPETQYF.

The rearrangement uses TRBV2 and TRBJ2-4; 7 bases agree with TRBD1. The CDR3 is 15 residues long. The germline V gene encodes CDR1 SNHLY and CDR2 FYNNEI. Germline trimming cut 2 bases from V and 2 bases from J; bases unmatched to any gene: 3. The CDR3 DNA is TGTGCCAGCAGTGAAACAGGGGTTACCAAAAACATTCAGTACTTC. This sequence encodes CASSETGVTKNIQYF.

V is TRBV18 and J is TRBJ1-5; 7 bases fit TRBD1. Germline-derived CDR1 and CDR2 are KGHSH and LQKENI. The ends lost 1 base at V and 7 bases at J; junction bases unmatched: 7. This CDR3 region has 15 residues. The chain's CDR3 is CASSPHPGGDQPQHF. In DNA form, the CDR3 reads TGTGCCAGCTCACCACATCCAGGGGGGGACCAGCCCCAGCATTTT. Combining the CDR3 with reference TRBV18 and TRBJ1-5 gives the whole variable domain NAGVMQNPRHLVRRRGQEARLRCSPMKGHSHVYWYRQLPEEGLKFMVYLQKENIIDESGMPKERFSAEFPKEGPSILRIQQVVRGDSAAYFCASSPHPGGDQPQHFGDGTRLSIL.

CDR3 nucleotides: TGTGCCAGCAGTACGGAGCCGAGGGGGCAAGGCGAGCAGTACTTC. Translated, it gives CASSTEPRGQGEQYF. The chain has TRBV6-1 and TRBJ2-7; 7 nucleotides match TRBD1. The V gene's germline CDR1 is MNHNS and CDR2 SASEGT. This CDR3 spans 15 amino acids. Trimming took 5 bases from V and 6 from J; bases not matched to a gene: 13.

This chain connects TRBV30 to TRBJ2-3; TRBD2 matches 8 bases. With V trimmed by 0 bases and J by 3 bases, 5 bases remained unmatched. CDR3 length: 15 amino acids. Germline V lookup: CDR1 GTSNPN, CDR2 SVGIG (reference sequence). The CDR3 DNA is TGTGCCTGGAGTGTAGTAGCGGGAATAACAGATACGCAGTATTTT. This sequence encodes CAWSVVAGITDTQYF.

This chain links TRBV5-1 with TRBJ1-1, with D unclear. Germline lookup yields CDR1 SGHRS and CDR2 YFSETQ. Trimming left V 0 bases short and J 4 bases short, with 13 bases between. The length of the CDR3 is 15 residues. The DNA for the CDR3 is TGCGCCAGCAGCTTGGCTACGGGCGGGAGCACTGAAGCTTTCTTT. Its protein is CASSLATGGSTEAFF.

The CDR3 here is CASSPGGAQYF. For the CDR3, the DNA is TGTGCCAGCAGCCCGGGGGGGGCCCAGTACTTC. This chain connects TRBV14 to TRBJ2-5; 8 nucleotides line up with TRBD2. The V and J ends lost 4 bases and 9 bases, in that order; junction bases with no gene match: 1. Looked up from germline, CDR1 is SGHDN and CDR2 is FVKESK. This CDR3 region has 11 residues.

The CDR3 sequence is CASSAYNNEQFF. CDR3 nucleotide sequence: TGTGCCAGCAGTGCCTACAACAATGAGCAGTTCTTC. The chain has TRBV6-5 and TRBJ2-1; D is ambiguous. CDR3 length equals 12 residues. Trimming cost V 5 bases and J 5 bases, with 7 bases left between them. CDR1 and CDR2 (germline): MNHEY, SVGAGI.

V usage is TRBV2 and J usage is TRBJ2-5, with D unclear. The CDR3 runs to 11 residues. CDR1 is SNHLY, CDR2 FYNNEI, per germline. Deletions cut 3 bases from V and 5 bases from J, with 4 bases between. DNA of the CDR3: TGTGCCAGCAGTGATTACGAGACCCAGTACTTC. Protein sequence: CASSDYETQYF.